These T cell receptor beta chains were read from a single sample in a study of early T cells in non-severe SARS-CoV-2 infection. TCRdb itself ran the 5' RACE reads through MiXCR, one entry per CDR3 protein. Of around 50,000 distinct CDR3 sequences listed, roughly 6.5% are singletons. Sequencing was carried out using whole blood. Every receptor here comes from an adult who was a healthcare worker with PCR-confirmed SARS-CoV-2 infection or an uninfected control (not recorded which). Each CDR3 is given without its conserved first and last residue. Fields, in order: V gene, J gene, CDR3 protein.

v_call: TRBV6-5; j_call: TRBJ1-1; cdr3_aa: ASSYSRTGGMAEAF
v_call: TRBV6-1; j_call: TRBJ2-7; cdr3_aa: ASSEASGGAYEQY
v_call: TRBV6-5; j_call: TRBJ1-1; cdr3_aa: ASSYSLQEPNTEAF
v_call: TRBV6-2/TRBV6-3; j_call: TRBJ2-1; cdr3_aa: ASSYSPPTGVYNEQF
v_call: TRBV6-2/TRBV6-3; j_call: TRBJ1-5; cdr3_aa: ASSSRAGGRAQPQH
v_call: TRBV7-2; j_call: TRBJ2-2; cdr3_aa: ASSLNGAGVLGELF
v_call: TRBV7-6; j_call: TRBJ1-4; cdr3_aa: ASSLGYETGTEKLF
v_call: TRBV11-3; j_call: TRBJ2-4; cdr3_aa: ASSLDQGVNIQY
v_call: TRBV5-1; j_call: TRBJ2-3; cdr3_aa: ASRTGTNTDTQY
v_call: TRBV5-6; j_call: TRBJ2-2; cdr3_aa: ASRGGESWTGELF
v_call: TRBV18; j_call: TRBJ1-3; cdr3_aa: ASSPRKTGWNTIY
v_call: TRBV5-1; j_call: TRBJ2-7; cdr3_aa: ASSLAGSPDRY
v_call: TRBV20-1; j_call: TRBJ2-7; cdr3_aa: SARDGKVRSSYEQY
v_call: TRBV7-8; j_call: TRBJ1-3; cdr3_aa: ASRNRAENTIY
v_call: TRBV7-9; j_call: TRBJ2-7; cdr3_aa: ASSPYSGGSYEQY
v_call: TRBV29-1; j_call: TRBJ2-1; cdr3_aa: SASRAGAGGGEQF
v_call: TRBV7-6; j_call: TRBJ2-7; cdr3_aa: ASSVKQGAYEQY